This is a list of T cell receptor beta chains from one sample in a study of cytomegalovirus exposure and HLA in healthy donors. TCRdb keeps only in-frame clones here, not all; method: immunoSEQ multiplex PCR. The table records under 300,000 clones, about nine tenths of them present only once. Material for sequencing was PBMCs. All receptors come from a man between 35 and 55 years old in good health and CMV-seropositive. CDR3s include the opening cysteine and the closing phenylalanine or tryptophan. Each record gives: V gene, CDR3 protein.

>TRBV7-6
CASSSPLAKQGSTEAFF
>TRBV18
CASSPRTGELFF
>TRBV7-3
CAGSPRLAGEETQYF
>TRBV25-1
CASRTSGKYYNEQFF
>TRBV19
CASSIERGATYEQYF
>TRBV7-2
CASRTTGVGEQFF
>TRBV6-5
CASRSGQGGSSQHF
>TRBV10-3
CAISESAGSYEQYF
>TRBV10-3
CAISPGTGRTSGNHEQYF
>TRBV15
CATSSRIAGGPFEQFF
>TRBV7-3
CASSPQAVGELFF
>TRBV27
CASRVDYITDTQYF
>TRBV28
CASSASGTVGVNTEAFF
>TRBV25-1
CASSTVRGGGYTF
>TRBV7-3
CASSSTGIGTDTQYF
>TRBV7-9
CASSDRDNEKLFF
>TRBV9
CASSKRGTSGIPGELFF
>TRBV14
CASSPRGTDTQYF
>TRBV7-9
CASSSRTSARYEQYF
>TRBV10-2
CASSEELAGDEQFF
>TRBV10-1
CASSPGGVGTGELFF